These 21 T cell receptor beta chains came from one sample sequenced in a study of PD-L1 blockade in urothelial cancer. Time point: peripheral blood 6 weeks after treatment start. Generated by immunoSEQ multiplex PCR, the TCRdb table keeps only in-frame clones and is missing some. There are 40,000 to 55,000 clones in the sample; about 90% occur only once, and less than 8% lies in the top ten. Sequenced material: PBMCs, taken around atezolizumab (anti-PD-L1) treatment. The source is a man in his 70s with urothelial cancer.

This chain connects TRBV30 to TRBJ2-7; 10 nucleotides line up with TRBD2. CDR3 size: 13 residues. V gave up 2 bases and J gave up 6 bases; unmatched junction bases: 4. Per germline, CDR1 GTSNPN and CDR2 SVGIG (reference sequence). In nucleotides, the CDR3 is TGTGCCTGGAGTAGCGGGAGGGCGGGCGAGCAGTACTTC. This translates into CAWSSGRAGEQYF.

This clone was recorded only once. This chain links TRBV28 with TRBJ1-1; tentative D call: TRBD1 (6 bases). The V gene's germline CDR1 is MDHEN and CDR2 SYDVKM. Trimming took 2 bases from V and 0 from J, leaving 19 bases between them. The CDR3 loop spans 18 amino acids. CDR3 sequence (DNA): TGTGCCAGCAGTTTAAAGGCCCCCTTGACAGGATTGAACACTGAAGCTTTCTTT. Encoded protein: CASSLKAPLTGLNTEAFF. The full variable domain, with the rest looked up from reference TRBV28 and TRBJ1-1, is DVKVTQSSRYLVKRTGEKVFLECVQDMDHENMFWYRQDPGLGLRLIYFSYDVKMKEKGDIPEGYSVSREKKERFSLILESASTNQTSMYLCASSLKAPLTGLNTEAFFGQGTRLTVV.

The V gene is TRBV6-1, the J gene TRBJ2-4, with 8 bases fitting TRBD1. The CDR3 is 13 amino acids. Trimming removed 6 bases from V and 8 bases from J; junction bases left unmatched: 6. Germline V lookup: CDR1 MNHNS, CDR2 SASEGT. The CDR3 nucleotides are TGTGCCAGCAGCGCGGACAGGGCGGACATTCAGTACTTC. It codes for CASSADRADIQYF.

CDR3 loop: CASSLEFRELGTDTQYF. The CDR3 DNA is TGTGCCAGCAGCTTGGAATTTCGGGAGTTGGGCACAGATACGCAGTATTTT. The chain uses TRBV5-6 and TRBJ2-3; TRBD2 might be the D (6 bases). The CDR3 is made up of 17 amino acids. Germline loops: CDR1 SGHDT, CDR2 YYEEEE. V was pared by 0 bases and J by 1 base, with 15 bases between.

The V gene is TRBV10-3, the J gene TRBJ2-5; 9 nucleotides align to TRBD2. Germline V lookup: CDR1 ENHRY, CDR2 SYGVKD. CDR3 length equals 14 residues. J lost 2 bases, V lost 10 bases, and 8 bases had no gene match. The chain's CDR3 is CATREREDQETQYF. The CDR3 DNA follows: TGTGCCACTAGGGAGCGGGAGGATCAAGAGACCCAGTACTTC.

This chain links TRBV2 with TRBJ2-5; TRBD1 matches at 8 bases. CDR3 length: 14 amino acids. Germline CDR1 reads SNHLY; CDR2 reads FYNNEI. V dropped 2 bases and J dropped 5; count of bases not matched to a gene: 4. This CDR3 is CASSEQGARETQYF. CDR3 sequence (DNA): TGTGCCAGCAGTGAACAGGGGGCTCGCGAGACCCAGTACTTC.

The gene calls are TRBV2 and TRBJ2-3, with D unclear. The CDR3 consists of 14 residues. From germline, CDR1 is SNHLY and CDR2 FYNNEI. V shed 2 bases and J shed 2 bases, with 8 bases lying between them. The CDR3 region has the DNA TGTGCCAGCAGTGAACAGATATCCACAGATACGCAGTATTTT. Its translation: CASSEQISTDTQYF.

The chain links TRBV7-8 to TRBJ1-2; TRBD1 matches at 10 bases. Trimming at V came to 3 bases and at J to 6 bases, leaving 7 bases not matched to a gene. Per germline, CDR1 SGHVS and CDR2 FQNEAQ. The CDR3 is 15 amino acids. CDR3: CASSLRTGTGDGYTF. CDR3 bases: TGTGCCAGCAGCTTGCGAACTGGGACAGGGGATGGCTACACCTTC.

The J gene is TRBJ2-2, the V gene TRBV28; D ambiguous. The CDR3 spans 14 residues. Germline values: CDR1 MDHEN, CDR2 SYDVKM. V was clipped by 8 bases and J by 4 bases, with 14 bases between them. This CDR3 reads CASARSSGTGELFF. The CDR3 region has the DNA TGTGCCAGCGCTAGGTCGTCGGGCACCGGGGAGCTGTTTTTT.

CDR3 bases: TGTGCCAGCTCGACAGGGCCCCCTTACGAGCAGTACTTC. Translation: CASSTGPPYEQYF. This chain links TRBV6-1 with TRBJ2-7; 7 bases agree with TRBD1. The J segment lost 4 bases and the V segment lost 8 bases, leaving 8 bases of the junction unmatched. Germline lookup yields CDR1 MNHNS and CDR2 SASEGT. This CDR3 is built from 13 residues.

V and J are TRBV2 and TRBJ1-4; perhaps TRBD1 as D (6 bases). CDR1 and CDR2 (germline): SNHLY, FYNNEI. Trimming pared 4 bases from V and 9 bases from J, leaving 21 bases between. The CDR3 covers 16 residues. The CDR3, as DNA: TGTGCCAGCAGTGGGGGGGGCACCTCGGGCACGAAAAAACTGTTTTTT. Protein sequence: CASSGGGTSGTKKLFF.

The chain carries TRBV5-4 and TRBJ2-2; TRBD1 matches at 10 bases. Germline CDR1 reads SGHNT; CDR2 reads YYREEE (reference sequence). The junction had 9 bases not matched to a gene; V was cut back by 4 bases and J by 0 bases. The CDR3 runs to 18 residues. The CDR3 loop is CASSPRQGAGANTGELFF. The CDR3 region has the DNA TGTGCCAGCAGCCCGAGACAGGGGGCAGGGGCGAACACCGGGGAGCTGTTTTTT.

The V gene is TRBV28, the J gene TRBJ1-1; D perhaps matches TRBD1 (5 bases). This CDR3 contains 14 residues. Between the trimmed V and J ends, which lost 5 bases and 3 bases, there was a span of 13 bases. The germline V gene encodes CDR1 MDHEN and CDR2 SYDVKM. The CDR3 coding sequence is TGTGCCAGCAGTCCCGCGAAGGGGTACACTGAAGCTTTCTTT. Protein product: CASSPAKGYTEAFF.

V and J are TRBV2 and TRBJ2-7; TRBD2 matches at 9 bases. The CDR3 loop spans 16 amino acids. The J segment lost 7 bases and the V segment lost 3 bases, leaving 13 bases of the junction unmatched. CDR1 is SNHLY, CDR2 FYNNEI, per germline. The CDR3 nucleotides read TGTGCCAGCAGTGATGACAGCGGGAGGACCGCGGGGGAGCAGTACTTC. Translated, it gives CASSDDSGRTAGEQYF. Supplemented by reference TRBV2 and TRBJ2-7, the full variable domain reads EPEVTQTPSHQVTQMGQEVILRCVPISNHLYFYWYRQILGQKVEFLVSFYNNEISEKSEIFDDQFSVERPDGSNFTLKIRSTKLEDSAMYFCASSDDSGRTAGEQYFGPGTRLTVT.

V gene TRBV6-1 combines with J gene TRBJ2-7, with a weak D call TRBD2 (6 bases). From germline, CDR1 is MNHNS and CDR2 SASEGT. The CDR3 has 15 amino acids. Trimming shortened V by 3 bases and J by 2 bases, and 14 bases separated the two germline ends. DNA for the CDR3: TGTGCCAGCAGTGACTTTTCGGGAGCCGCCTACGAGCAGTACTTC. It translates to CASSDFSGAAYEQYF.

The chain carries TRBV19 and TRBJ1-4; 9 bases align to TRBD1. The germline CDR1 and CDR2 sequences are LNHDA and SQIVND (reference sequence). V lost 7 bases, J lost 8 bases, and 8 bases stayed unmatched. The CDR3 is made up of 14 amino acids. This chain's CDR3 is CASTRQGGREKLFF. The CDR3 nucleotides are TGTGCCAGTACTCGACAGGGGGGACGCGAAAAACTGTTTTTT.

This chain's CDR3 is CASSDLDSLFGGYTF. CDR3 in DNA: TGTGCCAGCAGTGATTTGGACAGCCTATTTGGAGGCTACACCTTC. V and J are TRBV6-1 and TRBJ1-2, with D perhaps matching TRBD1 (6 bases). Germline CDR1 reads MNHNS; CDR2 reads SASEGT. V was shortened by 3 bases and J by 8 bases, with 19 bases between the two germline ends. The CDR3 runs 15 residues.

This rearrangement joins TRBV11-2 to TRBJ1-1; D unresolved. This CDR3 spans 14 amino acids. Germline V gene data show CDR1 as SGHAT and CDR2 as FQNNGV. V lost 0 bases, J lost 5 bases, and 10 bases lay in between. CDR3 nucleotides: TGTGCCAGCAGCTTAGATTGGGCAGCAACTGAAGCTTTCTTT. It codes for CASSLDWAATEAFF.

The CDR3 coding sequence is TGTGCCAGCAGCGCCGGTAGTTACAGGGGCATGGACGAGCAGTACTTC. Its translation is CASSAGSYRGMDEQYF. The V call is TRBV9, the J call TRBJ2-7, with 7 bases fitting TRBD1. This CDR3 region has 16 residues. V shed 3 bases and J 5 bases; nucleotides not matched to a gene: 14. Per germline, CDR1 SGDLS and CDR2 YYNGEE.

The chain recombines TRBV9 with TRBJ2-3; 7 bases align to TRBD2. Germline lookup yields CDR1 SGDLS and CDR2 YYNGEE. V lost 0 bases, J lost 4 bases, and 5 bases stayed unmatched. CDR3 length: 15 residues. The CDR3 spells CASSVGASGSDTQYF. The CDR3 nucleotides are TGTGCCAGCAGCGTAGGGGCTAGCGGATCAGATACGCAGTATTTT.

The V call is TRBV27, the J call TRBJ2-5, with TRBD2 identical over 10 bases. CDR1 is MNHEY and CDR2 is SMNVEV in the germline V gene (reference sequence). The trim removed 0 bases at V and 2 bases at J, leaving 0 bases unmatched. CDR3 length equals 15 residues. This CDR3 reads CASSLSSGGQETQYF. CDR3 bases: TGTGCCAGCAGTTTATCTAGCGGGGGGCAAGAGACCCAGTACTTC.